This passage covers 12 T cell receptor beta chains from one sample sequenced in a study of tumor-infiltrating lymphocytes in localized non-small cell lung cancer. The protocol was immunoSEQ multiplex PCR, while the TCRdb copy is restricted to in-frame clones and leaves out a portion. The sample holds 15,000 to 20,000 clones; just under 80% are singletons and the top ten take approximately 4.9%. Sequencing was done on a sample of lung tumor tissue. The receptors originated from a human donor with non-small cell lung cancer.

This clone was counted a single time. V and J are TRBV18 and TRBJ2-5; D perhaps matches TRBD1 (5 bases). Between the trimmed V and J ends, which lost 2 bases and 5 bases, there was a span of 12 bases. CDR3 length equals 14 residues. From germline, CDR1 is KGHSH and CDR2 LQKENI. This CDR3 is CASSPGVQGETQYF. CDR3 DNA: TGTGCCAGCTCACCAGGAGTTCAGGGTGAGACCCAGTACTTC. Using reference TRBV18 and TRBJ2-5 for the parts outside the CDR3, the full variable domain is NAGVMQNPRHLVRRRGQEARLRCSPMKGHSHVYWYRQLPEEGLKFMVYLQKENIIDESGMPKERFSAEFPKEGPSILRIQQVVRGDSAAYFCASSPGVQGETQYFGPGTRLLVL.

The chain uses TRBV28 and TRBJ2-1; tentative D call: TRBD2 (6 bases). Trimming took 8 bases from V and 7 from J, leaving 21 bases between them. CDR3 length: 15 amino acids. Germline CDR1 and CDR2: MDHEN and SYDVKM. The CDR3 loop reads CASRLRDSIGNEQFF. The CDR3 DNA is TGTGCCAGCCGACTCCGGGACTCAATTGGGAATGAGCAGTTCTTC.

J is TRBJ1-1 and V is TRBV7-9, with 7 nucleotides matching TRBD1. CDR3 size: 17 residues. V was pared by 1 base and J by 0 bases, with 8 bases of the junction left unmatched. Germline-derived CDR1 and CDR2 are SEHNR and FQNEAQ (reference sequence). Written as DNA, the CDR3 is TGTGCCAGCAGCTTAGGAGGGGGCGCTTGGATGAACACTGAAGCTTTCTTT. Its translation is CASSLGGGAWMNTEAFF.

The V gene is TRBV27, the J gene TRBJ1-5; maybe TRBD1 (5 bases). The CDR3 is 13 amino acids. Germline assignment: CDR1 MNHEY and CDR2 SMNVEV (reference sequence). V was clipped by 8 bases and J by 2 bases, with 10 bases between them. DNA for the CDR3: TGTGCCAGCCTGGTGGGGGGCAATCAGCCCCAGCATTTT. This gives the protein CASLVGGNQPQHF.

The chain combines TRBV9 with TRBJ2-6; TRBD1 agrees at 9 bases. V lost 5 bases, J lost 4 bases, and 13 bases stayed unmatched. The CDR3 is made up of 18 amino acids. CDR1 and CDR2 from the germline V gene are SGDLS and YYNGEE. The CDR3 sequence: CASRTPGQGRLGANVLTF. The CDR3 DNA follows: TGTGCCAGCAGAACTCCGGGACAGGGACGCCTCGGGGCCAACGTCCTGACTTTC.

The sample holds a few counts of this clone. The rearrangement uses TRBV11-2 and TRBJ2-7; no firm D call. CDR1 is SGHAT and CDR2 is FQNNGV in the germline V gene. Trimming took off 0 bases at V and 2 bases at J, with 11 bases between the two ends. The CDR3 is made up of 15 amino acids. The CDR3 nucleotides are TGTGCCAGCAGCTTAGATATTGGGATAGCCTACGAGCAGTACTTC. Protein: CASSLDIGIAYEQYF.

The J gene is TRBJ2-2, the V gene TRBV11-2; D is unresolved. Germline V lookup: CDR1 SGHAT, CDR2 FQNNGV. The length of the CDR3 is 14 residues. V lost 5 bases to trimming and J lost 2 bases, with 9 bases between them. The CDR3 spells CASSLQLNTGELFF. DNA for the CDR3: TGTGCCAGCAGCCTACAGCTAAACACCGGGGAGCTGTTTTTT.

This clone is categorized as medium-sized. J is TRBJ2-5 and V is TRBV7-2; D not certain. CDR1 is SGHTA, CDR2 FQGNSA, per germline. This CDR3 spans 13 amino acids. The V end lost 1 base, the J end lost 5 bases, and 8 bases lay between the germline ends. The CDR3 sequence is CASSLGVMETQYF. CDR3 DNA: TGTGCCAGCAGCTTAGGGGTAATGGAGACCCAGTACTTC. Full variable domain (outside the CDR3, taken from reference TRBV7-2 and TRBJ2-5): GAGVSQSPSNKVTEKGKDVELRCDPISGHTALYWYRQSLGQGLEFLIYFQGNSAPDKSGLPSDRFSAERTGGSVSTLTIQRTQQEDSAVYLCASSLGVMETQYFGPGTRLLVL.

The CDR3 region has the DNA TGTGCCAGCAGCTTCAGCGCCTCGAACACCGGGGAGCTGTTTTTT. Protein product: CASSFSASNTGELFF. The chain employs TRBV7-2 and TRBJ2-2; D call uncertain. The CDR3 extends over 15 amino acids. Germline values: CDR1 SGHTA, CDR2 FQGNSA. Trimming cost V 3 bases and J 0 bases, with 8 bases left between them.

J is TRBJ2-5 and V is TRBV7-2; the D gene is possibly TRBD1 (6 bases). The V end lost 1 base, the J end lost 7 bases, and 16 bases lay between the germline ends. CDR3 length: 15 residues. Germline assignment: CDR1 SGHTA and CDR2 FQGNSA. This CDR3 is CASSLVTAVGGTQYF. The CDR3 nucleotides are TGTGCCAGCAGCTTAGTAACAGCCGTAGGGGGGACCCAGTACTTC.

The sample holds one count of this clone. V gene TRBV7-3 combines with J gene TRBJ1-2; 8 bases agree with TRBD1. The CDR3 runs 12 residues. Trimming took 3 bases from V and 14 from J; bases not matched to a gene: 8. CDR1 and CDR2 (germline): SGHTA, FQGTGA. The CDR3 sequence: CASSLSGGPLTF. The CDR3 DNA is TGTGCCAGCAGCTTGTCAGGGGGCCCATTAACCTTC.

The chain combines TRBV13 with TRBJ2-6; 11 bases are shared with TRBD2. This CDR3 contains 19 residues. Trimming took 5 bases from V and 0 from J; bases not matched to a gene: 9. The germline V gene encodes CDR1 PRHDT and CDR2 FYEKMQ (reference sequence). DNA for the CDR3: TGTGCCAGCAGCGGACTCGGACTAGCGGGTAACTCTGGGGCCAACGTCCTGACTTTC. It codes for CASSGLGLAGNSGANVLTF.